This T cell receptor (beta chain) originates from a study of blood T cell repertoires in COVID-19. Study-wide context: From the United States, Italy and Spain came samples of acute and convalescent COVID-19. PBMCs, B-cell-depleted T cells, or T cells were the source of the cDNA or gDNA that made up the material.

In the source study's methods: The assay estimated nucleated cells by amplifying reference gene primers. Only in-frame clones appear in the TCRdb table, and some are missing; sequencing was by immunoSEQ multiplex PCR. From that table come the V and J calls and clone size; the DNA was used to work out D and trimming. The data contain tens of thousands of clones, about 86% of them singletons. This CDR3 is built from 16 residues. Trimming took off 4 bases at V and 3 bases at J, with 16 bases between the two ends. Per the germline V gene, CDR1 is SGHTA and CDR2 is FQGNSA. This sequence originates from an older man with active COVID-19. The chain has TRBV7-2 and TRBJ1-3; D unclear. What was sequenced was peripheral blood. The CDR3 loop is CASSSEGRSGGNTIYF. In nucleotides, the CDR3 is TGTGCCAGCAGCTCAGAGGGTCGGTCGGGTGGAAACACCATATATTTT. The variable domain in full, completed from reference TRBV7-2 and TRBJ1-3, reads GAGVSQSPSNKVTEKGKDVELRCDPISGHTALYWYRQSLGQGLEFLIYFQGNSAPDKSGLPSDRFSAERTGGSVSTLTIQRTQQEDSAVYLCASSSEGRSGGNTIYFGEGSWLTVV.